This section outlines one TCR beta chain sequence together with its context. The data derive from a study of T-cell reconstitution after alpha-beta-depleted transplantation in children. Germline values: CDR1 SGHKS, CDR2 YYEKEE (reference sequence). This CDR3 has 15 amino acids. The germline V and J ends were trimmed by 4 bases and 7 bases, with 18 bases remaining between them. Unique molecular identifiers were built into the TCRbeta library. TCRdb re-called the PCR reads through MiXCR, storing one row per CDR3 protein. The repertoire holds 440,000 or so distinct CDR3 sequences, with around 9.9% as singletons.

This receptor was obtained from a human donor who donated a stem cell graft to a child with acute myeloid leukemia. This material consisted of PBMCs from the stem cell graft donor, taken from the stem cell graft. The genes are TRBV5-5 and TRBJ2-1; tentatively, D is TRBD2 (5 bases). The CDR3 DNA follows: TGTGCCAGCAGCCCATGGGGAGTCGGGATAAATGAGCAGTTCTTC. Translated, it gives CASSPWGVGINEQFF.